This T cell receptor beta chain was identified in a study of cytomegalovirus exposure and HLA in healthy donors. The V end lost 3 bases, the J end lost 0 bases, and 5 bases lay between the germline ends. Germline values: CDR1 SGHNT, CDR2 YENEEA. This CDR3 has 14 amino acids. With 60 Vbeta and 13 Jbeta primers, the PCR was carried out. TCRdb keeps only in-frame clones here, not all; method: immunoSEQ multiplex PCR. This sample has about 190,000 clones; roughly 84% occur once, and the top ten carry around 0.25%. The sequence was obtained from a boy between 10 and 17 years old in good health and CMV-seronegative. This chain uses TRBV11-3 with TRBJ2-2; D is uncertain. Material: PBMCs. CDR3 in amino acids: CASSFSPNTGELFF. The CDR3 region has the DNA TGTGCCAGCAGCTTCTCCCCGAACACCGGGGAGCTGTTTTTT. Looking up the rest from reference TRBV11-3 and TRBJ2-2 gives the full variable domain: EAGVVQSPRYKIIEKKQPVAFWCNPISGHNTLYWYLQNLGQGPELLIRYENEEAVDDSQLPKDRFSAERLKGVDSTLKIQPAELGDSAVYLCASSFSPNTGELFFGEGSRLTVL.